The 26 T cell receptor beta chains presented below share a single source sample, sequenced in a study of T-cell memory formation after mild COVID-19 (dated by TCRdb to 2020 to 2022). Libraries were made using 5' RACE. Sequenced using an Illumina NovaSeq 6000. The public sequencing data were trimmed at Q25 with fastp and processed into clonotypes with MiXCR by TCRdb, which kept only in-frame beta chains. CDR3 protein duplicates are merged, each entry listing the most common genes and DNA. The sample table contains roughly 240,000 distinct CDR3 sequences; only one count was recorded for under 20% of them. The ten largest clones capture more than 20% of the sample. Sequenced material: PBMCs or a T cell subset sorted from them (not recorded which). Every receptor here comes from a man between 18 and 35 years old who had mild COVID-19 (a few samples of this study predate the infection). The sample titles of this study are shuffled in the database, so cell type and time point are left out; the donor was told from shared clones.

As DNA, the CDR3 is TGCGCCAGCAGCTTGGGCGTACCCTATAATTCACCCCTCCACTTT. The encoded protein is CASSLGVPYNSPLHF. This chain links TRBV5-1 with TRBJ1-6; D ambiguous. The CDR3 has 15 amino acids. The V gene's germline CDR1 is SGHRS and CDR2 YFSETQ. Deletions cut 0 bases from V and 2 bases from J, with 6 bases between.

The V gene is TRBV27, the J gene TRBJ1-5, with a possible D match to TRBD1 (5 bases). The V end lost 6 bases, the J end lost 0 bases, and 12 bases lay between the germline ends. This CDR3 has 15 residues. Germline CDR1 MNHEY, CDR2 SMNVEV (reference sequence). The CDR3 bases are TGTGCCAGCAGCAGACAGACAAATAGCAATCAGCCCCAGCATTTT. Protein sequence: CASSRQTNSNQPQHF.

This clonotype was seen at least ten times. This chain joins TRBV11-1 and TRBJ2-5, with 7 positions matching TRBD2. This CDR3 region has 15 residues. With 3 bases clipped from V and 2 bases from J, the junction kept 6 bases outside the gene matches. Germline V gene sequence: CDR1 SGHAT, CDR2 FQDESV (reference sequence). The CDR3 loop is CASSLWGTTQETQYF. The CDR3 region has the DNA TGTGCCAGCAGCTTGTGGGGGACTACTCAAGAGACCCAGTACTTC.

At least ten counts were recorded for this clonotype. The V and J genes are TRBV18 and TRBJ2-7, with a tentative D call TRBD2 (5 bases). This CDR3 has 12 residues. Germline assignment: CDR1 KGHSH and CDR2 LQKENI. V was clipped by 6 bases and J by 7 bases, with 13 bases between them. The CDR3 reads CASSPDRGEQYV. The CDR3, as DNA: TGTGCCAGCTCTCCCGACCGCGGGGAGCAGTACGTC.

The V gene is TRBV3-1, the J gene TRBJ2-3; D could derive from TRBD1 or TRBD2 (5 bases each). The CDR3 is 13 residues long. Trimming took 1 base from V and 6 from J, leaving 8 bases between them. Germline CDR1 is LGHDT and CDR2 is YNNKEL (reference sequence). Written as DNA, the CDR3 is TGTGCCAGCAGCCAAGCGGGGCCGGATACGCAGTATTTT. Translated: CASSQAGPDTQYF.

The CDR3 protein is CSARDTLAGVFAYEQYV. CDR3 bases: TGCAGTGCTAGAGATACCCTAGCGGGGGTCTTCGCCTACGAGCAGTACGTC. The chain employs TRBV20-1 and TRBJ2-7, with 10 bases fitting TRBD2. Per germline, CDR1 DFQATT and CDR2 SNEGSKA (reference sequence). V lost 0 bases to trimming and J lost 2 bases; unmatched junction nucleotides: 10. The CDR3 has 17 residues.

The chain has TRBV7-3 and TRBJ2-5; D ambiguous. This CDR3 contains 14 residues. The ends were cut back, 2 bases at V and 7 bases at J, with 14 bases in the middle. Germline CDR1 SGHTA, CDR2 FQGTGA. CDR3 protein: CASSLSSSPGTQYF. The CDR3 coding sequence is TGTGCCAGCAGCTTATCTTCCAGTCCTGGGACCCAGTACTTC.

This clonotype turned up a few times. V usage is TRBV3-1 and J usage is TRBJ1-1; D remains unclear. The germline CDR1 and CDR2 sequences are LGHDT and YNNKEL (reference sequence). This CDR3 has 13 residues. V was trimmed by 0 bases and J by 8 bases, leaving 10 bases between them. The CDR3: CASSQDLSPEAFF. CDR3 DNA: TGTGCCAGCAGCCAAGATCTGTCGCCAGAAGCTTTCTTT.

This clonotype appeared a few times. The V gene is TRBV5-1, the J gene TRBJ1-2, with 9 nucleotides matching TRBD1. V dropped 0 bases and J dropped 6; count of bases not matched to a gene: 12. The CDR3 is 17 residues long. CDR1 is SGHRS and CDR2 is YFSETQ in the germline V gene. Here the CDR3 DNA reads TGCGCCAGCAGCTTGGGCTACTCCGGGACAGGGTCCCATGGCTACACCTTC. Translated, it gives CASSLGYSGTGSHGYTF.

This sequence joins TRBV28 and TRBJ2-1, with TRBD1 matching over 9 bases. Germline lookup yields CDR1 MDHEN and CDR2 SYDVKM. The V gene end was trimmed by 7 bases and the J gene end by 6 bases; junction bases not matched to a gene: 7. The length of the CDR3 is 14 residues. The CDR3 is CASTGTGTINEQFF. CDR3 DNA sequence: TGTGCCAGCACTGGGACAGGGACTATCAATGAGCAGTTCTTC.

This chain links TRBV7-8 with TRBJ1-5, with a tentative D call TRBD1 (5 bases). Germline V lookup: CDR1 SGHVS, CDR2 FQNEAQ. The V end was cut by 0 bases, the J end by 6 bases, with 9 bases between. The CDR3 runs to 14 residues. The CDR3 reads CASSLAQVSQPQHF. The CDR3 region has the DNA TGTGCCAGCAGCTTAGCACAGGTCAGTCAGCCCCAGCATTTT. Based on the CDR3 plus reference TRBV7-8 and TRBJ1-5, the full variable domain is GAGVSQSPRYKVAKRGQDVALRCDPISGHVSLFWYQQALGQGPEFLTYFQNEAQLDKSGLPSDRFFAERPEGSVSTLKIQRTQQEDSAVYLCASSLAQVSQPQHFGDGTRLSIL.

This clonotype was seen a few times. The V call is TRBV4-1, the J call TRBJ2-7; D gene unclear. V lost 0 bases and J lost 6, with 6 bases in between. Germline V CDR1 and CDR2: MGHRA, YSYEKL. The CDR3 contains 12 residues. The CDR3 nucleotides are TGCGCCAGCAGCCAAGAAGGGTTCGAGCAGTACTTC. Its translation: CASSQEGFEQYF.

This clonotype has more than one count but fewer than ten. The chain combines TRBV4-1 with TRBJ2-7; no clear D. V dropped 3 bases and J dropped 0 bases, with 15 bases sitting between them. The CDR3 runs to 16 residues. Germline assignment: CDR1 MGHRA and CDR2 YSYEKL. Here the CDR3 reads CASSQNRAYSSYEQYF. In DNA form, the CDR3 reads TGCGCCAGCAGCCAGAATCGGGCATACTCCTCCTACGAGCAGTACTTC.

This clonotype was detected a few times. The CDR3 bases are TGTGCCAGCAGTTACCCGGGGGGCCTCTACAATGAGCAGTTCTTC. Amino acids: CASSYPGGLYNEQFF. The gene calls are TRBV6-6 and TRBJ2-1; tentative D call: TRBD2 (7 bases). The CDR3 length is 15 residues. CDR1 and CDR2 from the germline V gene are MNHNY and SVGAGI (reference sequence). The V end was cut by 2 bases, the J end by 3 bases, with 11 bases between.

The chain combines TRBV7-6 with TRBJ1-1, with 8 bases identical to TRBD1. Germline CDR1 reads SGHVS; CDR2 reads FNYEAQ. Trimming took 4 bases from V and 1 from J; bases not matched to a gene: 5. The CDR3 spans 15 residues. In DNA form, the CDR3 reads TGTGCCAGCAGCTCGATGACAGGGGCGAACACTGAAGCTTTCTTT. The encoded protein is CASSSMTGANTEAFF.

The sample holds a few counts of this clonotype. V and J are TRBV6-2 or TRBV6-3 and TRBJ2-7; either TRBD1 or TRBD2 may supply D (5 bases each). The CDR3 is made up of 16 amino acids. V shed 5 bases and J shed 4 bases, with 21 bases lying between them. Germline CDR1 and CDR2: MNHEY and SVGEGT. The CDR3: CASSQRSAGSRYEQYV. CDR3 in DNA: TGTGCCAGCAGTCAGAGGTCCGCAGGGAGCCGGTACGAGCAGTACGTC.

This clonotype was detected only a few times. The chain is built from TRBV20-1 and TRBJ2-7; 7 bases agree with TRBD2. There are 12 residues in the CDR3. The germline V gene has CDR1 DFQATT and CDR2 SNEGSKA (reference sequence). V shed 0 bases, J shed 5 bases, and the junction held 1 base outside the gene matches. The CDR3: CSAREGGDEQYV. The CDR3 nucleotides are TGCAGTGCTAGAGAGGGAGGGGACGAGCAGTACGTC.

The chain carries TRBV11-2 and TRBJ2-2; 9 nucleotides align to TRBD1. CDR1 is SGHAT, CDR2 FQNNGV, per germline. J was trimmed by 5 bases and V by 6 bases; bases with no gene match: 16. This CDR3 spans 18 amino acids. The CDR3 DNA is TGTGCCAGCAGGAAGCCGGGACAGGGTCGGGGAAAAACCGGGGAGCTGTTTTTT. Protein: CASRKPGQGRGKTGELFF.

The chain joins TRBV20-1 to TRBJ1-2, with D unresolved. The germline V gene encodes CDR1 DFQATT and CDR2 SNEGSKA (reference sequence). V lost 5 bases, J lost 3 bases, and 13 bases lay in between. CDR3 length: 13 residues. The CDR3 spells CSADPAGDYGYTF. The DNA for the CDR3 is TGCAGTGCTGACCCGGCCGGGGACTATGGCTACACCTTC.

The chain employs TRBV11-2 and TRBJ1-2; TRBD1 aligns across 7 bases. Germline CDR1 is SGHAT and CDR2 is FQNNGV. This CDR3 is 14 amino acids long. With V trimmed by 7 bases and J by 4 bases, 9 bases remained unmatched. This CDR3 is CASNQGGRGYGYTF. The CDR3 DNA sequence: TGTGCCAGCAACCAAGGGGGCAGGGGCTATGGCTACACCTTC.

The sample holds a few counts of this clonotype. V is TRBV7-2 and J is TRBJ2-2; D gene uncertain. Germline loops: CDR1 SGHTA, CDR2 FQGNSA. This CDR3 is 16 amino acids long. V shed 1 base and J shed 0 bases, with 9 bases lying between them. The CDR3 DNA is TGTGCCAGCAGCTTAGAAGGTGGGACGAACACCGGGGAGCTGTTTTTT. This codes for CASSLEGGTNTGELFF.

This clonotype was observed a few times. CDR3 amino acids: CASSQVGQGETQYF. CDR3 DNA: TGTGCCAGCAGCCAAGTTGGACAGGGAGAGACCCAGTACTTC. The chain carries TRBV4-2 and TRBJ2-5; 8 nucleotides agree with TRBD1. J gave up 4 bases and V 1 base, and 2 bases lay outside the gene matches. From germline, CDR1 is LGHNA and CDR2 YNFKEQ. The CDR3 covers 14 residues.

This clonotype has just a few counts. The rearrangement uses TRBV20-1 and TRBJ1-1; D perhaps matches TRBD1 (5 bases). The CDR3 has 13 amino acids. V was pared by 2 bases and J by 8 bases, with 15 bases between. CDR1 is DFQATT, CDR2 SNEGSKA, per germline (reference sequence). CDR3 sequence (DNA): TGCAGTGCTAGATCTCCTAGGGACTGGGAAGCTTTCTTT. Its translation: CSARSPRDWEAFF.

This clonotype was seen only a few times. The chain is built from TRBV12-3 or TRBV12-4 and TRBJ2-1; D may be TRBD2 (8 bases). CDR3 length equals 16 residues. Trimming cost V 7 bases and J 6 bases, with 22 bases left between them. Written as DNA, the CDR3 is TGTGCCAGCAAAGGGGGCGGACTAGCTACGTCCAATGAGCAGTTCTTC. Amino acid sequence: CASKGGGLATSNEQFF.

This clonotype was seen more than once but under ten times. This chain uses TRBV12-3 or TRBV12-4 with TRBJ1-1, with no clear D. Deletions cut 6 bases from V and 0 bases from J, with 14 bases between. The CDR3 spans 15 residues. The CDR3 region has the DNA TGTGCCAGCAGCGAAGTGGCAGGACTGAACACTGAAGCTTTCTTT. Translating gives CASSEVAGLNTEAFF.

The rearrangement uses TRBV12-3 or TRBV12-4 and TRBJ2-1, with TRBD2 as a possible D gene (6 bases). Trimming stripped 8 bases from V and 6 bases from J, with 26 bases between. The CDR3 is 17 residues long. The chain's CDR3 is CASGPGLARTSRNEQFF. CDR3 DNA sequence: TGTGCCAGCGGCCCCGGGCTAGCGAGGACCTCGCGCAATGAGCAGTTCTTC.